This is a list of T cell receptor beta chains from one sample in a study of blood T cell repertoires in COVID-19. Sequenced by immunoSEQ multiplex PCR; TCRdb stores in-frame clones only, minus some. There are roughly 70,000 clones in the sample; around 90% occur only once, and about 1.5% lies in the top ten. Sequencing used peripheral blood. The receptors here all came from a human donor in a cohort sampled during active COVID-19. Each CDR3 is given with its conserved first and last residue. The order of the fields is V gene, D gene, clone size, J gene, CDR3 protein, CDR3 DNA. D genes are given only for firm matches. Clone size appears in some rows only: once, few, many, or a class for an expanded clone.

v_gene: TRBV7-3
d_gene: NA
abundance: NA
j_gene: TRBJ2-1
CDR3aa: CASSLNGGNEQFF
CDR3nt: TGTGCCAGCAGCTTAAACGGGGGCAATGAGCAGTTCTTC

v_gene: TRBV18
d_gene: NA
abundance: NA
j_gene: TRBJ2-3
CDR3aa: CASSPLGQTDTQYF
CDR3nt: TGTGCCAGCTCACCTTTGGGGCAGACAGATACGCAGTATTTT

v_gene: TRBV6-2/TRBV6-3
d_gene: NA
abundance: NA
j_gene: TRBJ2-1
CDR3aa: CASSLPFMRSYNEQFF
CDR3nt: TGTGCCAGCAGCCTACCTTTTATGCGCTCGTACAATGAGCAGTTCTTC

v_gene: TRBV10-2
d_gene: TRBD2
abundance: NA
j_gene: TRBJ2-1
CDR3aa: CASSDQGRGRNEQFF
CDR3nt: TGCGCCAGCAGTGATCAAGGGAGGGGACGCAATGAGCAGTTCTTC

v_gene: TRBV9
d_gene: TRBD1
abundance: NA
j_gene: TRBJ2-7
CDR3aa: CASSVAGTGFGEQYF
CDR3nt: TGTGCCAGCAGCGTAGCAGGGACAGGGTTTGGCGAGCAGTACTTC

v_gene: TRBV24-1
d_gene: TRBD2
abundance: NA
j_gene: TRBJ2-7
CDR3aa: CATSDSSGRAWEQYF
CDR3nt: TGTGCCACCAGTGATTCTAGCGGGAGGGCCTGGGAGCAGTACTTC

v_gene: TRBV4-1
d_gene: NA
abundance: NA
j_gene: TRBJ2-3
CDR3aa: CASSQDVLTDTQYF
CDR3nt: TGCGCCAGCAGCCAAGATGTACTCACAGATACGCAGTATTTT

v_gene: TRBV5-1
d_gene: TRBD2
abundance: few
j_gene: TRBJ2-1
CDR3aa: CASSFGAGGAYNEQFF
CDR3nt: TGCGCCAGCAGCTTCGGAGCGGGAGGGGCCTACAATGAGCAGTTCTTC

v_gene: TRBV18
d_gene: NA
abundance: NA
j_gene: TRBJ2-5
CDR3aa: CASSPPSGQETQYF
CDR3nt: TGTGCCAGCTCACCACCTAGCGGTCAAGAGACCCAGTACTTC

v_gene: TRBV4-1
d_gene: TRBD1
abundance: NA
j_gene: TRBJ1-4
CDR3aa: CASSQGKGGGLGTNEKLFF
CDR3nt: TGCGCCAGCAGCCAAGGGAAAGGGGGCGGACTGGGAACTAATGAAAAACTGTTTTTT

v_gene: TRBV29-1
d_gene: NA
abundance: NA
j_gene: TRBJ2-5
CDR3aa: CSVEWPGWQETQYF
CDR3nt: TGCAGCGTTGAATGGCCAGGGTGGCAAGAGACCCAGTACTTC

v_gene: TRBV10-3
d_gene: NA
abundance: NA
j_gene: TRBJ1-2
CDR3aa: CAISTGYGYTF
CDR3nt: TGTGCCATCAGTACAGGGTATGGCTACACCTTC

v_gene: TRBV7-9
d_gene: TRBD1
abundance: NA
j_gene: TRBJ1-6
CDR3aa: CASSSQGTVYNSPLHF
CDR3nt: TGTGCCAGCAGCTCACAAGGGACAGTCTATAATTCACCCCTCCACTTT

v_gene: TRBV24-1
d_gene: NA
abundance: NA
j_gene: TRBJ1-1
CDR3aa: CATSLAPPGLAFF
CDR3nt: TGTGCCACCAGTTTGGCCCCTCCGGGTCTAGCTTTCTTT

v_gene: TRBV27
d_gene: TRBD2
abundance: NA
j_gene: TRBJ2-5
CDR3aa: CASSAGVRGQETQYF
CDR3nt: TGTGCCAGCAGTGCGGGAGTGAGGGGACAAGAGACCCAGTACTTC

v_gene: TRBV11-2
d_gene: NA
abundance: NA
j_gene: TRBJ2-5
CDR3aa: CASSLPEGIETQYF
CDR3nt: TGTGCCAGCAGCCTACCAGAGGGTATCGAGACCCAGTACTTC

v_gene: TRBV7-9
d_gene: NA
abundance: NA
j_gene: TRBJ2-1
CDR3aa: CASSHEEFFYNEQFF
CDR3nt: TGTGCCAGCAGCCACGAGGAGTTCTTCTACAATGAGCAGTTCTTC

v_gene: TRBV3-1/TRBV3-2
d_gene: TRBD2
abundance: once
j_gene: TRBJ2-7
CDR3aa: CASRRGTSGSTSYEQYF
CDR3nt: TGTGCCAGCAGGCGAGGGACTAGCGGGAGTACGTCCTACGAGCAGTACTTC

v_gene: TRBV6-5
d_gene: NA
abundance: NA
j_gene: TRBJ2-1
CDR3aa: CASLGRGDEQFF
CDR3nt: TGTGCCAGCCTGGGCAGGGGGGATGAGCAGTTCTTC

v_gene: TRBV5-1
d_gene: NA
abundance: NA
j_gene: TRBJ2-7
CDR3aa: CASSWGETYEQYF
CDR3nt: TGCGCCAGCAGCTGGGGGGAGACCTACGAGCAGTACTTC

v_gene: TRBV7-9
d_gene: TRBD1
abundance: NA
j_gene: TRBJ2-3
CDR3aa: CASSRDRGEDTQYF
CDR3nt: TGTGCCAGCAGCAGGGACAGGGGGGAAGATACGCAGTATTTT

v_gene: TRBV7-8
d_gene: NA
abundance: NA
j_gene: TRBJ1-4
CDR3aa: CASRPGHFGKLFF
CDR3nt: TGTGCCAGCAGACCGGGACATTTTGGAAAACTGTTTTTT